These 31 T cell receptor beta chains were sequenced from one sample in a study of T cell repertoires in cytomegalovirus infection. Their antigens remain unidentified. TCRdb processed the reads anew with MiXCR; each CDR3 protein has one entry. The sample includes around 540,000 distinct CDR3 sequences, roughly a third of them seen just once. Sequenced here: cultured PBMCs, sampled from culture after CMV antigen stimulation. These receptor sequences come from a human donor in good health (CMV status not recorded). Some clones in this sample may be carry-over from other donors' samples.

The V call is TRBV7-2, the J call TRBJ2-4; 11 nucleotides align to TRBD2. This CDR3 comprises 15 residues. Germline V gene lookup returns CDR1 SGHTA and CDR2 FQGNSA. The J segment lost 6 bases and the V segment lost 1 base, leaving 2 bases of the junction unmatched. The CDR3 region has the DNA TGTGCCAGCAGCTTAGAGCTAGCGGGAGGAAACATTCAGTACTTC. Translation gives CASSLELAGGNIQYF.

This clonotype has only a few counts. The chain employs TRBV28 and TRBJ2-5; D not certain. V shed 7 bases and J shed 2 bases, with 20 bases lying between them. The CDR3 spans 16 residues. Germline V CDR1 and CDR2: MDHEN, SYDVKM. CDR3 region: CASTDLGSGWQETQYF. The CDR3 nucleotides read TGTGCCAGCACCGATTTGGGGTCAGGCTGGCAAGAGACCCAGTACTTC.

This clonotype came up many times. V usage is TRBV7-2 and J usage is TRBJ2-5; D tentatively reads TRBD1 or TRBD2 (5 bases each). The germline gives CDR1 SGHTA, CDR2 FQGNSA. Trimming took off 4 bases at V and 2 bases at J, with 11 bases between the two ends. This CDR3 spans 14 amino acids. CDR3 protein: CASSYGGGQETQYF. CDR3 bases: TGTGCCAGCAGCTATGGTGGGGGTCAAGAGACCCAGTACTTC.

This clonotype appeared a few times. This chain uses TRBV14 with TRBJ2-1; D gene unclear. Trimming stripped 1 base from V and 3 bases from J, with 13 bases between. The CDR3 runs 16 residues. Germline assignment: CDR1 SGHDN and CDR2 FVKESK. The CDR3 protein is CASSQGFYASYNEQFF. CDR3 in DNA: TGTGCCAGCAGCCAAGGTTTTTACGCTAGCTACAATGAGCAGTTCTTC.

Only a few counts were recorded for this clonotype. This CDR3 reads CASSLLTAERETGELFF. For the CDR3, the DNA is TGTGCCAGCAGCTTACTTACCGCCGAACGGGAAACCGGGGAGCTGTTTTTT. The chain is built from TRBV7-6 and TRBJ2-2, with D possibly TRBD2 on 5 matching bases. Germline loops: CDR1 SGHVS, CDR2 FNYEAQ. This CDR3 region has 17 residues. V was clipped by 2 bases and J by 5 bases, with 18 bases between them.

This clonotype was seen more than once but under ten times. The rearrangement links TRBV7-6 to TRBJ2-1, with a weak D call TRBD2 (6 bases). The CDR3 is made up of 15 amino acids. The V and J ends lost 3 bases and 6 bases respectively, with 15 bases between them. Germline V gene data show CDR1 as SGHVS and CDR2 as FNYEAQ. CDR3 amino acids: CASSFGGTRGNEQFF. CDR3 sequence (DNA): TGTGCCAGCAGCTTCGGCGGGACTCGGGGCAATGAGCAGTTCTTC. Complete variable domain (other parts from reference TRBV7-6 and TRBJ2-1): GAGVSQSPRYKVTKRGQDVALRCDPISGHVSLYWYRQALGQGPEFLTYFNYEAQQDKSGLPNDRFSAERPEGSISTLTIQRTEQRDSAMYRCASSFGGTRGNEQFFGPGTRLTVL.

This clonotype was found a few times. CDR3 DNA sequence: TGTGCCAGCAGACAAGCCGGGACTCCAGCTAACTATGGCTACACCTTC. Residues: CASRQAGTPANYGYTF. The chain is built from TRBV7-2 and TRBJ1-2; tentatively, D is TRBD1 (5 bases). The V gene's germline CDR1 is SGHTA and CDR2 FQGNSA. V lost 6 bases to trimming and J lost 0 bases, with 17 bases between them. This CDR3 is built from 16 residues.

This chain joins TRBV5-4 and TRBJ2-3; 7 nucleotides agree with TRBD1. Germline CDR1 is SGHNT and CDR2 is YYREEE (reference sequence). This CDR3 is built from 12 residues. V lost 3 bases to trimming and J lost 6 bases; unmatched junction nucleotides: 1. CDR3 DNA sequence: TGTGCCAGCAGCTGGGACAGCGATACGCAGTATTTT. Translated, it gives CASSWDSDTQYF.

In this sample, this clonotype turned up a few times. The V call is TRBV7-4, the J call TRBJ2-7, with TRBD2 as a possible D gene (5 bases). Between the trimmed V and J ends, which lost 4 bases and 0 bases, there was a span of 19 bases. Germline V lookup: CDR1 SGHVT, CDR2 SQSDAQ. The CDR3 is 17 amino acids. CDR3 sequence: CASSWGRVATSSYEQYV. Here the CDR3 DNA reads TGTGCCAGCAGCTGGGGTAGGGTAGCGACGAGCTCCTACGAGCAGTACGTC.

In this sample, this clonotype turned up a few times. The V and J genes are TRBV28 and TRBJ2-1; 8 bases are a match to TRBD2. V shed 10 bases and J 7 bases; nucleotides not matched to a gene: 9. The CDR3 runs to 13 residues. CDR1 MDHEN and CDR2 SYDVKM come from the germline V gene. The CDR3, as DNA: TGTGCCAACTCCGGGACTAGTCGAAATGAGCAGTTCTTC. Amino acid sequence: CANSGTSRNEQFF.

This clonotype was observed a few times. The chain links TRBV7-6 to TRBJ1-2; D gene ambiguous. The germline gives CDR1 SGHVS, CDR2 FNYEAQ. V lost 7 bases, J lost 8 bases, and 11 bases lay in between. The CDR3 runs 11 residues. DNA of the CDR3: TGTGCCAGCACCCGGGCGGAGGGCTACACCTTC. It codes for CASTRAEGYTF.

There are a few counts of this clonotype. This chain links TRBV29-1 with TRBJ2-3; possibly TRBD1 or TRBD2 for D (5 bases each). The germline V gene encodes CDR1 SQVTM and CDR2 ANQGSEA. Trimming took 3 bases from V and 9 from J, leaving 16 bases between them. This CDR3 contains 13 residues. CDR3: CSVEGPTNITQYF. The CDR3 nucleotides are TGCAGCGTTGAGGGACCGACGAACATAACGCAGTATTTT.

The chain recombines TRBV7-9 with TRBJ1-6; tentative D call: TRBD1 (6 bases). Germline V gives CDR1 SEHNR, CDR2 FQNEAQ (reference sequence). The CDR3 has 14 amino acids. The V end was cut by 5 bases, the J end by 10 bases, with 15 bases between. The CDR3 coding sequence is TGTGCCAGCAGCCCAAGCAGGGGTGGGTCACCCCTCCACTTT. Its translation: CASSPSRGGSPLHF.

This clonotype occurred many times. The chain employs TRBV12-3 or TRBV12-4 and TRBJ1-4; D gene unclear. With 6 bases removed from V and 3 bases from J, the gap between germline ends came to 14 bases. The CDR3 is 15 residues long. The DNA for the CDR3 is TGTGCCAGCAGCCCAACAGAAGTCCCTAATGAAAAACTGTTTTTT. Its translation: CASSPTEVPNEKLFF.

In its sample, this clonotype was seen a few times. V and J are TRBV7-2 and TRBJ1-2; the D gene is possibly TRBD1 (5 bases). The germline gives CDR1 SGHTA, CDR2 FQGNSA. V gave up 5 bases and J gave up 4 bases, with 23 bases separating them. The CDR3 sequence is 17 residues long. This chain's CDR3 is CASSPKAWGADSYGYTF. The CDR3 coding sequence is TGTGCCAGCAGCCCTAAGGCGTGGGGCGCGGACTCCTATGGCTACACCTTC.

The V gene is TRBV7-9, the J gene TRBJ1-1; tentative D call: TRBD1 (6 bases). The CDR3 is 15 residues long. Deletions cut 3 bases from V and 1 base from J, with 12 bases between. In germline, CDR1 is SEHNR, CDR2 FQNEAQ (reference sequence). CDR3 nucleotide sequence: TGTGCCAGCAGCTTGGAGCAGGGGCGGAACACTGAAGCTTTCTTT. This gives the protein CASSLEQGRNTEAFF.

The V call is TRBV7-9, the J call TRBJ2-7; possibly TRBD2 for D (6 bases). The CDR3 spans 14 residues. The germline CDR1 and CDR2 sequences are SEHNR and FQNEAQ (reference sequence). V lost 10 bases to trimming and J lost 4 bases, with 20 bases between them. CDR3 region: CAILGGFPSYEQYF. CDR3 nucleotide sequence: TGTGCCATCTTGGGGGGATTCCCCTCGTACGAGCAGTACTTC. Combining the CDR3 with reference TRBV7-9 and TRBJ2-7 gives the whole variable domain DTGVSQNPRHKITKRGQNVTFRCDPISEHNRLYWYRQTLGQGPEFLTYFQNEAQLEKSRLLSDRFSAERPKGSFSTLEIQRTEQGDSAMYLCAILGGFPSYEQYFGPGTRLTVT.

The chain is built from TRBV6-6 and TRBJ1-4; 7 nucleotides agree with TRBD1. The junction had 5 bases not matched to a gene; V was cut back by 11 bases and J by 5 bases. CDR1 is MNHNY and CDR2 is SVGAGI in the germline V gene (reference sequence). The CDR3 consists of 12 residues. DNA for the CDR3: TGTGCCGGGGGACAGCCGAATGAAAAACTGTTTTTT. It specifies CAGGQPNEKLFF.

The gene calls are TRBV15 and TRBJ2-1; D not resolved. CDR3 length: 16 residues. Trimming cost V 1 base and J 0 bases, with 10 bases left between them. Germline V lookup: CDR1 LNHNV, CDR2 YYDKDF (reference sequence). The CDR3 DNA sequence: TGTGCCACCAGCAGAGTTTTCGCAGGCTCCTACAATGAGCAGTTCTTC. This sequence encodes CATSRVFAGSYNEQFF. Based on the CDR3 plus reference TRBV15 and TRBJ2-1, the full variable domain is DAMVIQNPRYQVTQFGKPVTLSCSQTLNHNVMYWYQQKSSQAPKLLFHYYDKDFNNEADTPDNFQSRRPNTSFCFLDIRSPGLGDTAMYLCATSRVFAGSYNEQFFGPGTRLTVL.

There are a few counts of this clonotype. The chain carries TRBV29-1 and TRBJ1-5; D remains unclear. Germline V gene lookup returns CDR1 SQVTM and CDR2 ANQGSEA. V was trimmed by 6 bases and J by 0 bases, leaving 24 bases between them. The CDR3 extends over 18 amino acids. In DNA, the CDR3 is TGCAGCGTGGAACGCCGGAGACCAGGCAAATATAGCAATCAGCCCCAGCATTTT. Translation gives CSVERRRPGKYSNQPQHF.

This clonotype was detected a few times. The chain has TRBV29-1 and TRBJ2-5, with a weak D call TRBD1 (5 bases). Germline V gives CDR1 SQVTM, CDR2 ANQGSEA. V was clipped by 6 bases and J by 3 bases, with 14 bases between them. The CDR3 runs 13 residues. The CDR3: CSVGNQGKETQYF. The DNA of the CDR3 is TGCAGCGTGGGGAATCAGGGAAAAGAGACCCAGTACTTC.

This clonotype was counted many times. The chain combines TRBV12-3 or TRBV12-4 with TRBJ1-5; 9 nucleotides agree with TRBD1. This CDR3 comprises 20 residues. Trimming at V came to 2 bases and at J to 0 bases, leaving 14 bases not matched to a gene. Here the CDR3 DNA reads TGTGCCAGCAGTTTAAGTAACTCCGGGACAGGGAAATATAGCAATCAGCCCCAGCATTTT. It yields the protein CASSLSNSGTGKYSNQPQHF.

The sample holds a few counts of this clonotype. The J gene is TRBJ2-3, the V gene TRBV12-3 or TRBV12-4; 14 bases match TRBD2. J was trimmed by 0 bases and V by 7 bases; bases with no gene match: 3. This CDR3 has 16 residues. Here the CDR3 reads CASMTSGRASTDTQYF. CDR3 sequence (DNA): TGTGCCAGCATGACTAGCGGGAGGGCCAGCACAGATACGCAGTATTTT.

J is TRBJ2-1 and V is TRBV7-2; D tentatively reads TRBD1 or TRBD2 (7 bases each). Trimming shortened V by 6 bases and J by 4 bases, and 16 bases separated the two germline ends. The CDR3 spans 15 residues. The germline CDR1 and CDR2 sequences are SGHTA and FQGNSA. CDR3 in DNA: TGTGCCAGCAGTTCCTCAGGGGGGGGGTACAATGAGCAGTTCTTC. Amino acids: CASSSSGGGYNEQFF.

The chain couples TRBV20-1 to TRBJ2-3; 10 bases are shared with TRBD2. Germline values: CDR1 DFQATT, CDR2 SNEGSKA (reference sequence). This CDR3 contains 14 residues. The CDR3 region has the DNA TGCAGCGCCACTAGCGGGAAGATCACAGATACGCAGTATTTT. Translation gives CSATSGKITDTQYF.

This clonotype was counted between two and nine times. In nucleotides, the CDR3 is TGTGCCACCAGTGAGAATCGGGACAGTACAAGCGAGCAGTACGTC. Amino acid sequence: CATSENRDSTSEQYV. This chain connects TRBV24-1 to TRBJ2-7, with TRBD1 identical over 7 bases. Trimming took 4 bases from V and 6 from J; bases not matched to a gene: 11. Germline-derived CDR1 and CDR2 are KGHDR and SFDVKD. CDR3 length: 15 residues.

The rearrangement uses TRBV30 and TRBJ1-2; D gene unclear. Germline loops: CDR1 GTSNPN, CDR2 SVGIG (reference sequence). The V gene lost 0 bases and the J gene lost 1 base, with 12 bases spanning the gap. The CDR3 consists of 15 residues. CDR3 sequence (DNA): TGTGCCTGGAGTGTCCGGCTCTCGCGTAACTATGGCTACACCTTC. Protein: CAWSVRLSRNYGYTF.

This chain uses TRBV7-2 with TRBJ2-3; possible D gene TRBD2, 5 bases. Germline CDR1 SGHTA, CDR2 FQGNSA. This CDR3 is 15 amino acids long. V lost 0 bases to trimming and J lost 3 bases, with 10 bases between them. The CDR3 region is CASSLAGRRTDTQYF. CDR3 nucleotide sequence: TGTGCCAGCAGCTTAGCTGGGCGGAGGACAGATACGCAGTATTTT.

This clonotype has only a few counts. V usage is TRBV6-2 or TRBV6-3 and J usage is TRBJ2-1; D is unclear. V was pared by 2 bases and J by 7 bases, with 27 bases between. The length of the CDR3 is 19 residues. The germline V gene has CDR1 MNHEY and CDR2 SVGEGT. In DNA, the CDR3 is TGTGCCAGCAGTTACAGCACAGTTTGGCGAAAAAAGTATCTGAATGAGCAGTTCTTC. Amino acid sequence: CASSYSTVWRKKYLNEQFF.

This chain joins TRBV5-1 and TRBJ2-1; 8 positions agree with TRBD1. Germline CDR1 is SGHRS and CDR2 is YFSETQ. The ends lost 4 bases at V and 8 bases at J; junction bases unmatched: 11. This CDR3 has 15 amino acids. CDR3 nucleotides: TGCGCCAGCAGCCCCGGGTCAGGGGGCATCGATGAGCAGTTCTTC. It encodes CASSPGSGGIDEQFF. Looking up the rest from reference TRBV5-1 and TRBJ2-1 gives the full variable domain: KAGVTQTPRYLIKTRGQQVTLSCSPISGHRSVSWYQQTPGQGLQFLFEYFSETQRNKGNFPGRFSGRQFSNSRSEMNVSTLELGDSALYLCASSPGSGGIDEQFFGPGTRLTVL.

In its sample, this clonotype was seen many times. The chain combines TRBV7-9 with TRBJ1-1, with D possibly matching TRBD1 (5 bases). Trimming pared 5 bases from V and 7 bases from J, leaving 14 bases between. This CDR3 is 13 amino acids long. Germline CDR1 reads SEHNR; CDR2 reads FQNEAQ (reference sequence). CDR3 sequence: CASSLGEGGEAFF. The CDR3 DNA follows: TGTGCCAGCAGCCTGGGGGAGGGAGGTGAAGCTTTCTTT.